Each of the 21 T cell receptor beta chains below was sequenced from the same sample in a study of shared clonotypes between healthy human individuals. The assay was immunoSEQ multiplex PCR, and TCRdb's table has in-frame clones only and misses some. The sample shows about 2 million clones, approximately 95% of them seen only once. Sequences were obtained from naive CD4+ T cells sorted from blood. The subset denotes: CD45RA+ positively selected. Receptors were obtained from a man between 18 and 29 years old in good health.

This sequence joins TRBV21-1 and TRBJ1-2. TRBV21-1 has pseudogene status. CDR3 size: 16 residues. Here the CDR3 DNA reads TGTGCCAGCAGCAAAAAGAGAGAGGACCGAGGCTATGGCTACACCTTC. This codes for CASSKKREDRGYGYTF.

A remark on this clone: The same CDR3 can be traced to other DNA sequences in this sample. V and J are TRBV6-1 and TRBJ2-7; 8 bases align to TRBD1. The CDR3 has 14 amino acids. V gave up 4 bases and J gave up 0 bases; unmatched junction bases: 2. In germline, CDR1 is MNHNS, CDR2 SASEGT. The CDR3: CASSGQGTSYEQYF. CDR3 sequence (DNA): TGTGCCAGCAGTGGACAGGGGACCTCCTACGAGCAGTACTTC.

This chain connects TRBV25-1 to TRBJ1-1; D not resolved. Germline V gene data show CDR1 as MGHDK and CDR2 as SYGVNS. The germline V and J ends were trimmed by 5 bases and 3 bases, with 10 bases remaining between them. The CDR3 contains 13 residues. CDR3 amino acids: CASSNLGHTEAFF. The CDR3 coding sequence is TGTGCCAGCAGTAACCTAGGCCACACTGAAGCTTTCTTT.

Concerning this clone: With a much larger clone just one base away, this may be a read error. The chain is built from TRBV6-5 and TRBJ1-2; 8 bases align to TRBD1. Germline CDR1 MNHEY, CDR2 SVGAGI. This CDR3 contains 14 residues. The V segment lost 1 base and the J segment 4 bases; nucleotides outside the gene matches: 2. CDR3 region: CASSYFDRGYGYTF. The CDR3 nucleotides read TGTGCCAGCAGTTACTTTGACAGGGGCTATGGCTACACCTTC.

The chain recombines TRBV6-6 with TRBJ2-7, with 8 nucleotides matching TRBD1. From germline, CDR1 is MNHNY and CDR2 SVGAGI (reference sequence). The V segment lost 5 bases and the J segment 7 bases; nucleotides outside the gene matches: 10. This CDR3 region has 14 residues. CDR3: CASSRGQGLVEQYF. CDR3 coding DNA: TGTGCCAGCAGTCGCGGACAGGGTTTAGTTGAGCAGTACTTC.

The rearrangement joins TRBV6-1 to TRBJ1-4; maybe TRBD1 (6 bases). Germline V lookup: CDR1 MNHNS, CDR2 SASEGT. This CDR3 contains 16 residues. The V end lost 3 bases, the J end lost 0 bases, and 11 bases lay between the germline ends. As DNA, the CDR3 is TGTGCCAGCAGTGAGACGTGGACAGCAACTAATGAAAAACTGTTTTTT. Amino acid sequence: CASSETWTATNEKLFF.

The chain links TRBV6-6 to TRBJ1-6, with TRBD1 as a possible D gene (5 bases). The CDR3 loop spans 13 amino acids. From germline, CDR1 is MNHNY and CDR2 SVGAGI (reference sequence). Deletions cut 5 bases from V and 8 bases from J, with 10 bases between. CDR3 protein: CASSRLQDSPLHF. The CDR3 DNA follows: TGTGCCAGCAGTCGTTTACAGGATTCACCCCTCCACTTT.

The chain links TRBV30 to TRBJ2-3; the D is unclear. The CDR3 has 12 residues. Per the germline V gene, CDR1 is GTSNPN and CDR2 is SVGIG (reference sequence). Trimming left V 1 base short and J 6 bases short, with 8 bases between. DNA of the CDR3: TGTGCCTGGAGTGGGCCTTCGGATACGCAGTATTTT. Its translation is CAWSGPSDTQYF.

CDR3 sequence (DNA): TGTGCCAGCAGCCTCCGGGGGCAGGGGCTCGGGGAGACCCAGTACTTC. Translated, it gives CASSLRGQGLGETQYF. J is TRBJ2-5 and V is TRBV28, with D perhaps being TRBD1 or TRBD2 (6 bases each). Trimming stripped 6 bases from V and 5 bases from J, with 22 bases between. The germline V gene has CDR1 MDHEN and CDR2 SYDVKM. The CDR3 loop spans 16 amino acids.

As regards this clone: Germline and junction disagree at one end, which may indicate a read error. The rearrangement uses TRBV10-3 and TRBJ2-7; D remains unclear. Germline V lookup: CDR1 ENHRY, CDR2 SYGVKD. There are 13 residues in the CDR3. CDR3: CASSYLNSYEQYF. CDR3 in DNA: TGTGCCAGCAGTTACCTAAACTCCTACGAGCAGTACTTC.

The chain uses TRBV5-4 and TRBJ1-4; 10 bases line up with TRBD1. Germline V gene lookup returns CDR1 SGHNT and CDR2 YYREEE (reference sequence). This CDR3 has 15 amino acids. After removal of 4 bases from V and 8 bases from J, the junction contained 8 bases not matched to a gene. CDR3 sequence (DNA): TGTGCCAGCAGCATAGGACAGGGGGTGTACGAAAAACTGTTTTTT. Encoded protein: CASSIGQGVYEKLFF.

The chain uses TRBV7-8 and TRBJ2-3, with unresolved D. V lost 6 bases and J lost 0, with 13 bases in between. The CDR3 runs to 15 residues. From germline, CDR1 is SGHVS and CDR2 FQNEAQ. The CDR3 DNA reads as TGTGCCAGCAGATCCCTCAGCTATAGCACAGATACGCAGTATTTT. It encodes CASRSLSYSTDTQYF.

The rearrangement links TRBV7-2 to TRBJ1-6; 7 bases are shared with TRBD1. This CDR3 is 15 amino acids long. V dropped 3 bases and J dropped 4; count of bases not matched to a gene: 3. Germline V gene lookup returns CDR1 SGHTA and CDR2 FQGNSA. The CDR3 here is CASSLRQGYNSPLHF. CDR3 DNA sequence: TGTGCCAGCAGCTTGAGACAGGGATATAATTCACCCCTCCACTTT.

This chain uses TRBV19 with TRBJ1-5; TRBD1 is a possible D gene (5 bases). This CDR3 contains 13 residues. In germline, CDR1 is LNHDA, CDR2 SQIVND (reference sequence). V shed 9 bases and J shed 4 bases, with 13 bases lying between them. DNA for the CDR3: TGTGCCAGCGTGGGGGGGGTTAATCAGCCCCAGCATTTT. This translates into CASVGGVNQPQHF. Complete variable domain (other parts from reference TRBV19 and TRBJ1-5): DGGITQSPKYLFRKEGQNVTLSCEQNLNHDAMYWYRQDPGQGLRLIYYSQIVNDFQKGDIAEGYSVSREKKESFPLTVTSAQKNPTAFYLCASVGGVNQPQHFGDGTRLSIL.

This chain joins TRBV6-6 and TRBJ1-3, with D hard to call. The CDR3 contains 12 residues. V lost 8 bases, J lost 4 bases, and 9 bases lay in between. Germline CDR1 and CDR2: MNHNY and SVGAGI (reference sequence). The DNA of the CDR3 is TGTGCCAGCGGAATGAACGGAAACACCATATATTTT. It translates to CASGMNGNTIYF.

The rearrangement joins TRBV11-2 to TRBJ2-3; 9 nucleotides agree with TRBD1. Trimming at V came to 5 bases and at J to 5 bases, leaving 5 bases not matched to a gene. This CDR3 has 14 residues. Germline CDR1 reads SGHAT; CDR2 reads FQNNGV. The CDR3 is CASSLNRGQDTQYF. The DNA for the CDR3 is TGTGCCAGCAGCCTAAACAGGGGGCAAGATACGCAGTATTTT.

The CDR3 loop is CASSLAGLVTDTQYF. The CDR3 DNA reads TGTGCCAGCAGCTTAGCGGGACTAGTAACAGATACGCAGTATTTT. This chain joins TRBV11-2 and TRBJ2-3; TRBD2 agrees at 8 bases. Unmatched junction bases numbered 3, after V lost 1 base and J lost 3 bases. This CDR3 region has 15 residues. Germline CDR1 is SGHAT and CDR2 is FQNNGV.

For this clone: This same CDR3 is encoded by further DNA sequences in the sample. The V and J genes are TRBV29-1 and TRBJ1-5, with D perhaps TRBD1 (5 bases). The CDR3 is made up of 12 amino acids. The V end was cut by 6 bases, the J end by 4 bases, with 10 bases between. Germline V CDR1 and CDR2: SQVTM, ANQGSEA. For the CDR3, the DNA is TGCAGCGTGGGTCAGGGAAATCAGCCCCAGCATTTT. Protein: CSVGQGNQPQHF. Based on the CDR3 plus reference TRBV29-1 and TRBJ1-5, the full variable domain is SAVISQKPSRDICQRGTSLTIQCQVDSQVTMMFWYRQQPGQSLTLIATANQGSEATYESGFVIDKFPISRPNLTFSTLTVSNMSPEDSSIYLCSVGQGNQPQHFGDGTRLSIL.

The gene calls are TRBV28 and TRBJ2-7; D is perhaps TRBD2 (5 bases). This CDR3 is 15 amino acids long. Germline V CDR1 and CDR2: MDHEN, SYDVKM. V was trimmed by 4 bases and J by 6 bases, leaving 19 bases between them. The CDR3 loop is CASSSVIHTRGEQYF. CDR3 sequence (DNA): TGTGCCAGCAGTTCCGTTATTCATACTCGGGGCGAGCAGTACTTC.

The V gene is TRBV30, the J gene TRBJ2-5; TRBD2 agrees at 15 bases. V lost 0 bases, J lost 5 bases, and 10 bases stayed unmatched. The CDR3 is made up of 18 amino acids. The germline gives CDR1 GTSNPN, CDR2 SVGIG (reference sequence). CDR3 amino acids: CAWSVLRTSGRVHETQYF. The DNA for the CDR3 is TGTGCCTGGAGTGTACTCCGGACTAGCGGGAGGGTCCATGAGACCCAGTACTTC. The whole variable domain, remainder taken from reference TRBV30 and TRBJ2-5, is SQTIHQWPATLVQPVGSPLSLECTVEGTSNPNLYWYRQAAGRGLQLLFYSVGIGQISSEVPQNLSASRPQDRQFILSSKKLLLSDSGFYLCAWSVLRTSGRVHETQYFGPGTRLLVL.

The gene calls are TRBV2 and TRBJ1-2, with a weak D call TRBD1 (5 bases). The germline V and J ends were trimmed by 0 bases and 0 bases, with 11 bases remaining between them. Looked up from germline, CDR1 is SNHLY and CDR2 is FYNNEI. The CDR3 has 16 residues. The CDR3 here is CASSEAVGDSNYGYTF. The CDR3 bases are TGTGCCAGCAGTGAAGCCGTCGGGGACTCTAACTATGGCTACACCTTC.